This T cell receptor beta chain was sequenced during a study of T cell responses to AZD1222 COVID-19 vaccine (TCRdb year 2021). The study in broad terms: A total of 233 trial participants underwent TCR sequencing, of whom about 210 had received two doses of AZD1222 and around 25 had received two doses of the MenACWY control vaccine. Trial participants were enrolled into age subgroups of 18-55, 56-69 and 70-plus years, which contained about 150, 27 and 61 TCR-sequenced participants, respectively. The research as a whole found: CD4 TCRs associated with the vaccine covered the entire spike protein, and the dominant responses were in regions 160-218 and 743-854. Because no samples from the day 14 peak response were available, repertoires could be characterized only after the peak T cell response. Conclusions about previously exposed vaccinees are limited because only five or six AZD1222 recipients were SARS-CoV-2 seropositive at baseline. Reportedly, almost half of the unique spike-specific TCRs recognized epitopes lying outside the regions that are mutated in the B.1.351 and B.1.1.7 variants. Spike-specific TCR breadth and depth rose significantly after two AZD1222 doses compared with day 0 and with MenACWY recipients. In the small 56-69-year group, the increase in depth fell short of significance, most likely because of low power. Most participants were white British and females outnumbered males, and the authors suggested that clonal diversity may have been underestimated.

This specimen's time point label, per the study, means: about 28 days (+/-7) after the second vaccine dose. Because spike-specific TCR depth and breadth did not differ between the two schedules, AZD1222 recipients who got a second dose at roughly 4 weeks were pooled with those who got a second dose at roughly 12 weeks. The vaccinee samples were drawn from two UK trials, COV001 and COV002, one of which was a single-blind randomized controlled phase 2/3 trial testing AZD1222 (ChAdOx1 nCoV-19) in healthy adults. For TCRbeta chain sequencing, PBMC samples from trial participants were taken at day 0 and at day 28 after the second dose. As for this clone: This receptor's antigen is unknown. Qualities for individual bases were not recorded, and no much larger clone is one base off.

The CDR3 regions of human TCRbeta chains were analyzed by immunosequencing. The source study handled its data this way. TCRs in the repertoires were matched against a reference library of SARS-CoV-2-specific TCRs that had been generated with the MIRA antigen-specificity platform. Breadth was defined as the fraction of unique TCRs that were SARS-CoV-2-associated, and depth was defined as the fraction of total T cells that were SARS-CoV-2-associated. Using the MIRA data, each spike-specific TCR was mapped to the spike region that the TCR reacts to and placed in a CD4 or CD8 class. Log10-transformed breadth and depth values were compared by one-way ANOVA with Sidak's multiple comparisons tests. Held by TCRdb, this immuneACCESS table contains in-frame sequences only and omits some clones. Under half of the omission traces to an unresolved V gene where checked; the cause of the rest is unknown. V and J calls and clone size come straight from that table; D and trimming were deduced from the DNA. Across this sample there are roughly 150,000 clones, with around nine tenths seen only once. The ten largest clones take up approximately 1% of the sample.

The receptor comes from an adult who received the AZD1222 COVID-19 vaccine. The input for sequencing was peripheral blood, taken 28 days after the second AZD1222 dose.

The CDR3 in this case is CASSREGVRSGEQYF. The nucleotide sequence is TGTGCCAGCAGCCGGGAAGGGGTCCGATCGGGTGAGCAGTACTTC. The chain uses TRBV3-1 (or the pseudogene TRBV3-2) and TRBJ2-7; tentative D gene TRBD1, with 5 bases matching. From cysteine to phenylalanine, the CDR3 is 15 amino acids long. Only the CDR3 region is kept as DNA, spanning 45 bases read in frame from base 1. Looking up the germline V gene (reference sequence) yields CDR1 LGHDT and CDR2 YNNKEL. V is reduced by 4 bases and J by 7 bases, leaving a spacing of 20 bases between them.